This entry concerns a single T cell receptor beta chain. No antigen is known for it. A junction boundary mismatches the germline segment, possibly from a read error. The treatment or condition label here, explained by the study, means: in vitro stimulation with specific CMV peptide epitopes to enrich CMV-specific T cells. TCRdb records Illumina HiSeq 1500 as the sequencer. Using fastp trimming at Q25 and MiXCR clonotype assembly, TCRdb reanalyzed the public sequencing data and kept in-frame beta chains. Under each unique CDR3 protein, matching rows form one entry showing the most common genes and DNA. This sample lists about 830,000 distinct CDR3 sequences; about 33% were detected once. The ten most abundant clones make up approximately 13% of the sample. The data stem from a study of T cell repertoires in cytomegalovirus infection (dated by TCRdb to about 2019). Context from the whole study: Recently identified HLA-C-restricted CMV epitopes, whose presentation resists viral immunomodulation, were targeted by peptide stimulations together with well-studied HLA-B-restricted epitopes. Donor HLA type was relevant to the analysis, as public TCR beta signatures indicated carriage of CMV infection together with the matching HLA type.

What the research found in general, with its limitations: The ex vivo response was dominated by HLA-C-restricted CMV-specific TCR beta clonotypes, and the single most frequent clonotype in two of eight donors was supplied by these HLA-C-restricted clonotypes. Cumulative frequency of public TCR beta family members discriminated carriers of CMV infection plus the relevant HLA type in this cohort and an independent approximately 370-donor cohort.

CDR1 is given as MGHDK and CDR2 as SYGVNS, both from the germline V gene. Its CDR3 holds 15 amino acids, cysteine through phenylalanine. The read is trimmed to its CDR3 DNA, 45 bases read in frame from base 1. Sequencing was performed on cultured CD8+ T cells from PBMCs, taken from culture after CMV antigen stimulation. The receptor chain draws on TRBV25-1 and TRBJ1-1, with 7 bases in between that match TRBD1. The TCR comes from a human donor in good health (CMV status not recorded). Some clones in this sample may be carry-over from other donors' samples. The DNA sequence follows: TGTGTCAGCAAAGGGTGGGACAGTATGAACACTGAAGCTTTCTTT. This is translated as CVSKGWDSMNTEAFF.